This record looks at one T cell receptor beta chain sequence and its context. What it binds is not known. The data stem from a study of cytomegalovirus exposure and HLA in healthy donors. Use of 60 Vbeta and 13 Jbeta primers characterized the PCR. Clones were sequenced by immunoSEQ multiplex PCR, and TCRdb holds only the in-frame ones, with some missing. The sample holds 90,000 or so clones; around four fifths are singletons and the top ten take about 3.5%. Germline V CDR1 and CDR2: MDHEN, SYDVKM. CDR3 length: 13 residues. V was shortened by 11 bases and J by 2 bases, with 15 bases between the two germline ends. Study findings and constraints: TCR beta sequences reportedly predicted the HLA-A and HLA-B alleles of most subjects accurately.

The V gene is TRBV28, the J gene TRBJ1-2; TRBD1 might be the D (5 bases). The sequencing sample was made of PBMCs. This receptor was obtained from a middle-aged woman in good health and CMV-seronegative. The CDR3 DNA is TGTGCCTCGGGGGATTCTCCCAACTATGGCTACACCTTC. It is translated as CASGDSPNYGYTF.